Each of the 23 T cell receptor beta chains below was sequenced from the same sample in a study of T cells in Graves' hyperthyroidism and ophthalmopathy. TCR beta CDR3 sequences were amplified from RNA transcripts. The HTBI primer set drove a first-round RT-PCR of the TCR CDR3. One entry per CDR3 protein results from TCRdb running MiXCR on the multiplex PCR reads. The table includes around 700,000 distinct CDR3 sequences, about 19% detected once. The sequenced sample consisted of blood. These receptor sequences come from a woman aged 45-59 years with Graves' hyperthyroidism that later progressed to Graves' ophthalmopathy.

V usage is TRBV20-1 and J usage is TRBJ1-5, with TRBD1 identical over 9 bases. The CDR3 has 15 residues. J was trimmed by 3 bases and V by 3 bases; bases with no gene match: 6. CDR1 is DFQATT, CDR2 SNEGSKA, per germline (reference sequence). This CDR3 is CSASGDREDNQPQHF. The CDR3 DNA sequence: TGCAGTGCTAGTGGGGACAGGGAGGACAATCAGCCCCAGCATTTT.

This clonotype has just a few counts. The J gene is TRBJ2-3, the V gene TRBV29-1; TRBD2 aligns across 11 bases. This CDR3 spans 16 amino acids. V shed 4 bases, J shed 2 bases, and the junction held 8 bases outside the gene matches. CDR1 and CDR2 (germline): SQVTM, ANQGSEA. CDR3 sequence reads: CSVVPTSGGYTDTQYF. CDR3 coding DNA: TGCAGCGTTGTCCCTACTAGCGGGGGATACACAGATACGCAGTATTTT.

V usage is TRBV6-1 and J usage is TRBJ1-2; 7 positions match TRBD1. CDR1 MNHNS and CDR2 SASEGT come from the germline V gene. The CDR3 is 14 residues long. V dropped 10 bases and J dropped 6; count of bases not matched to a gene: 14. The CDR3 loop reads CATYAPDREDGYTF. The CDR3 DNA is TGTGCCACCTACGCGCCCGACAGGGAAGATGGCTACACCTTC.

The genes are TRBV12-3 or TRBV12-4 and TRBJ2-2; TRBD2 matches at 8 bases. The CDR3 spans 14 residues. V lost 8 bases and J lost 5; bases outside the gene matches: 7. The CDR3 sequence: CASLRSGETGELFF. For the CDR3, the DNA is TGTGCCAGCTTACGTAGCGGGGAAACCGGGGAGCTGTTTTTT.

This clonotype turned up a few times. The CDR3 DNA reads TGTGCCAGCAGTTACCTCCCCGGGACCTATTTGGATGGCTACACCTTC. Protein: CASSYLPGTYLDGYTF. This chain uses TRBV6-6 with TRBJ1-2; TRBD1 is a possible D gene (5 bases). V lost 2 bases and J 6 bases, leaving 19 bases between the germline ends. The V gene's germline CDR1 is MNHNY and CDR2 SVGAGI (reference sequence). There are 16 residues in the CDR3.

The table lists this clonotype with a few counts. The chain joins TRBV6-2 or TRBV6-3 to TRBJ2-6; D unresolved. The CDR3 extends over 16 amino acids. Per the germline V gene, CDR1 is MNHEY and CDR2 is SVGEGT. V was cut by 2 bases and J by 1 base, with 9 bases left in between. The CDR3 spells CASSYRVTSGANVLTF. The CDR3 coding sequence is TGTGCCAGCAGTTACAGGGTGACTTCTGGGGCCAACGTCCTGACTTTC.

This clonotype occurred many times. The rearrangement uses TRBV7-8 and TRBJ1-2; 7 nucleotides line up with TRBD1. The ends lost 2 bases at V and 2 bases at J; junction bases unmatched: 5. CDR1 is SGHVS, CDR2 FQNEAQ, per germline. The CDR3 loop spans 15 amino acids. DNA for the CDR3: TGTGCCAGCAGCTTATCATCGGGACAGAACTATGGCTACACCTTC. It encodes CASSLSSGQNYGYTF.

About this clonotype: A read error may be the cause here, since a much bigger clone is one base away. This chain links TRBV6-1 with TRBJ1-5; 10 positions match TRBD1. With 4 bases clipped from V and 2 bases from J, the junction kept 2 bases outside the gene matches. Germline lookup yields CDR1 MNHNS and CDR2 SASEGT. There are 15 residues in the CDR3. CDR3 in amino acids: CASSAGTGGNQPQHF. CDR3 coding DNA: TGTGCCAGCAGTGCCGGGACAGGGGGCAATCAGCCCCAGCATTTT.

This clonotype has a handful of counts. V and J are TRBV19 and TRBJ1-5, with D unresolved. V lost 4 bases and J 5 bases, leaving 6 bases between the germline ends. The germline V gene encodes CDR1 LNHDA and CDR2 SQIVND (reference sequence). The length of the CDR3 is 12 residues. CDR3 bases: TGTGCCAGTAGTACCCTGGATCAGCCCCAGCATTTT. Encoded protein: CASSTLDQPQHF.

This clonotype was counted at least ten times. In DNA form, the CDR3 reads TGTGCCAGCAGCCCCCTAAAGCGGGGCCCCCATCAAGAGACCCAGTACTTC. Translating gives CASSPLKRGPHQETQYF. V and J are TRBV3-1 and TRBJ2-5; 7 bases fit TRBD2. CDR3 length: 17 residues. Germline CDR1 is LGHDT and CDR2 is YNNKEL (reference sequence). V lost 4 bases to trimming and J lost 2 bases; unmatched junction nucleotides: 13.

This clonotype was seen a few times. The V and J genes are TRBV5-5 and TRBJ1-5; no definite D call. Trimming cost V 0 bases and J 0 bases, with 7 bases left between them. Germline V gene data show CDR1 as SGHKS and CDR2 as YYEKEE (reference sequence). This CDR3 is built from 15 residues. The CDR3 DNA reads TGTGCCAGCAGCTTGGAAGTCCATAGCAATCAGCCCCAGCATTTT. This translates into CASSLEVHSNQPQHF.

In regard to this clonotype: A read error is possible here, since a much larger clone lies one base away. V and J are TRBV6-2 or TRBV6-3 and TRBJ1-1; D might be TRBD1 (6 bases). The germline CDR1 and CDR2 sequences are MNHEY and SVGEGT. The CDR3 has 15 amino acids. The CDR3 region is CASSAPIGQNTEASF. The CDR3 DNA sequence: TGTGCCAGCAGCGCCCCAATTGGACAGAACACTGAAGCTTCCTTT.

This clonotype was detected many times. This chain uses TRBV7-8 with TRBJ1-1, with 9 bases identical to TRBD1. The CDR3 length is 14 residues. V shed 7 bases and J 5 bases; nucleotides not matched to a gene: 8. Germline assignment: CDR1 SGHVS and CDR2 FQNEAQ. As DNA, the CDR3 is TGTGCCAGCACCCACACAGGGGGCGGAACTGAAGCTTTCTTT. Translating it yields CASTHTGGGTEAFF.

This clonotype was seen at least ten times. The chain joins TRBV3-1 to TRBJ2-5, with D perhaps TRBD1 (5 bases). CDR1 and CDR2 (germline): LGHDT, YNNKEL (reference sequence). The CDR3 length is 15 residues. Trimming cost V 0 bases and J 5 bases, with 13 bases left between them. CDR3 coding DNA: TGTGCCAGCAGCCAAGAAACAGGTTTCAGGGAGACCCAGTACTTC. Translating it yields CASSQETGFRETQYF.

The chain carries TRBV5-1 and TRBJ2-5, with D possibly matching TRBD2 (6 bases). Trimming took off 6 bases at V and 7 bases at J, with 19 bases between the two ends. This CDR3 is 14 amino acids long. Germline V gene sequence: CDR1 SGHRS, CDR2 YFSETQ. CDR3 in amino acids: CASNVGTRSGTQYF. DNA for the CDR3: TGCGCCAGCAATGTGGGGACTCGATCTGGGACCCAGTACTTC.

This clonotype has just a few counts. CDR3: CASSQDFGTGNEKLFF. In DNA, the CDR3 is TGTGCCAGCAGCCAAGATTTCGGGACAGGGAATGAAAAACTGTTTTTT. The V and J genes are TRBV4-2 and TRBJ1-4; 9 nucleotides match TRBD1. This CDR3 has 16 residues. Germline V CDR1 and CDR2: LGHNA, YNFKEQ. V was clipped by 0 bases and J by 5 bases; unmatched bases: 4.

This chain uses TRBV5-4 with TRBJ1-4, with D maybe TRBD1 (6 bases). The V gene lost 2 bases and the J gene lost 12 bases, with 11 bases spanning the gap. Germline V gives CDR1 SGHNT, CDR2 YYREEE (reference sequence). This CDR3 is built from 12 residues. The CDR3 is CASSFSGVELFF. The CDR3 bases are TGTGCCAGCAGCTTTTCAGGGGTAGAACTGTTTTTT. The full variable domain, with the rest looked up from reference TRBV5-4 and TRBJ1-4, is ETGVTQSPTHLIKTRGQQVTLRCSSQSGHNTVSWYQQALGQGPQFIFQYYREEENGRGNFPPRFSGLQFPNYSSELNVNALELDDSALYLCASSFSGVELFFGSGTQLSVL.

This clonotype was recorded many times. This rearrangement joins TRBV20-1 to TRBJ2-7; D is undetermined. Trimming left V 5 bases short and J 3 bases short, with 8 bases between. This CDR3 has 11 amino acids. The germline gives CDR1 DFQATT, CDR2 SNEGSKA (reference sequence). The CDR3 protein is CSAARGYEQYF. CDR3 DNA: TGCAGTGCTGCGAGAGGCTACGAGCAGTACTTC.

The rearrangement links TRBV29-1 to TRBJ2-7, with D hard to call. Trimming left V 4 bases short and J 2 bases short, with 9 bases between. Per the germline V gene, CDR1 is SQVTM and CDR2 is ANQGSEA. This CDR3 region has 12 residues. The CDR3 DNA reads as TGCAGCGTTGTACGAGAGACCTACGAGCAGTACTTC. Translating gives CSVVRETYEQYF.

This chain joins TRBV2 and TRBJ1-6, with 9 bases that match TRBD1. Looked up from germline, CDR1 is SNHLY and CDR2 is FYNNEI. The CDR3 extends over 15 amino acids. Trimming cost V 6 bases and J 2 bases; bases outside gene matches: 2. The CDR3 sequence is CASSRQGAYNSPLHF. The CDR3 nucleotides are TGTGCCAGCAGCCGACAGGGGGCCTATAATTCACCCCTCCACTTT.

Details on this clonotype: This sequence may be a read error, since a much larger clone differs from it by one base. J is TRBJ2-3 and V is TRBV20-1; TRBD2 matches 8 bases. Germline values: CDR1 DFQATT, CDR2 SNEGSKA (reference sequence). This CDR3 is built from 15 residues. CDR3 sequence reads: CGASTSAYTTDTQYF. The DNA of the CDR3 is TGCGGTGCCTCGACTAGCGCCTATACCACAGATACGCAGTATTTT.

This clonotype was found a few times. This chain connects TRBV24-1 to TRBJ1-2; D is unresolved. Germline CDR1 KGHDR, CDR2 SFDVKD. The CDR3 is made up of 14 amino acids. Trimming took 0 bases from V and 1 from J, leaving 5 bases between them. The CDR3 spells CATSDLIRNYGYTF. Here the CDR3 DNA reads TGTGCCACCAGTGATTTGATACGTAACTATGGCTACACCTTC.

V and J are TRBV7-9 and TRBJ2-2, with no clear D. V was pared by 7 bases and J by 5 bases, with 5 bases between. CDR3 length: 11 amino acids. Germline CDR1 SEHNR, CDR2 FQNEAQ (reference sequence). Here the CDR3 DNA reads TGTGCCAGCAAAACAACCGGGGAGCTGTTTTTT. Amino acids: CASKTTGELFF.